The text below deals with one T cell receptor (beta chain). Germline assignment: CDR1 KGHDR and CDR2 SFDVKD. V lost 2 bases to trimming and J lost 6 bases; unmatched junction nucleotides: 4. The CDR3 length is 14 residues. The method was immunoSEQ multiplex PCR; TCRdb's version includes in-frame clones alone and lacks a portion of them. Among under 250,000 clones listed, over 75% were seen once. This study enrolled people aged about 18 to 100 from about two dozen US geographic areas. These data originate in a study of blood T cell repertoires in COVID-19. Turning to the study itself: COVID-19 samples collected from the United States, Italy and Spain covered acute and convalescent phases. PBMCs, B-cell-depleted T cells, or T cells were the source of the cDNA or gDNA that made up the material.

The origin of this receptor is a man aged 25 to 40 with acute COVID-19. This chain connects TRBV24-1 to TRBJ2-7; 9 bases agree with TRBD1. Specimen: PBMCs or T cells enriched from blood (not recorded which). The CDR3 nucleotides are TGTGCCACCAGTGATTCCGGGACAGGGTTCGAGCAGTACTTC. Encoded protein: CATSDSGTGFEQYF.